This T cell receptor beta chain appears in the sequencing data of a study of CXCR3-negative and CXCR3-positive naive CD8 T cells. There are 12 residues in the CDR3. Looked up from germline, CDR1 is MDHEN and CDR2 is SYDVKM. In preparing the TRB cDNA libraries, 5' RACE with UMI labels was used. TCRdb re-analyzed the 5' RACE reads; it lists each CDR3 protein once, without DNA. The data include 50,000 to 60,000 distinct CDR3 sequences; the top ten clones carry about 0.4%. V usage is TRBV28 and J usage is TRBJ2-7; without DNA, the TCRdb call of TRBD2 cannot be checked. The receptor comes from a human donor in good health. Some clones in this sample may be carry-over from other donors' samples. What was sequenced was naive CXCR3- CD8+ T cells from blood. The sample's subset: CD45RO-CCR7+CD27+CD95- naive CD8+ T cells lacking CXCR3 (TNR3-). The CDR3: CASSFGGAEQYF. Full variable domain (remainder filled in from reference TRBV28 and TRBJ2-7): DVKVTQSSRYLVKRTGEKVFLECVQDMDHENMFWYRQDPGLGLRLIYFSYDVKMKEKGDIPEGYSVSREKKERFSLILESASTNQTSMYLCASSFGGAEQYFGPGTRLTVT.